The 31 T cell receptor beta chains listed next were all sequenced from one sample in a study of T cell repertoires in cytomegalovirus infection. Antigens for these TCRs are unknown. TCRdb reanalysed the reads using MiXCR and keeps one entry per CDR3 protein. The sample contains 800,000 to 950,000 distinct CDR3 sequences, roughly 33% of which appear only once. The sample was cultured CD8+ T cells from PBMCs, taken from culture after CMV antigen stimulation. Receptor source: a human donor in good health (CMV status not recorded). Some clones in this sample may be carry-over from other donors' samples.

This clonotype was counted at least ten times. This chain links TRBV6-5 with TRBJ1-1; D is perhaps TRBD1 (6 bases). This CDR3 is built from 15 residues. CDR1 MNHEY and CDR2 SVGAGI come from the germline V gene. V was pared by 2 bases and J by 0 bases, with 10 bases between. The chain's CDR3 is CASSYDRKVNTEAFF. The CDR3 nucleotides read TGTGCCAGCAGTTACGACAGGAAGGTGAACACTGAAGCTTTCTTT.

In this sample, this clonotype turned up a few times. This chain links TRBV4-2 with TRBJ1-1, with 7 bases aligning to TRBD1. There are 14 residues in the CDR3. Germline-derived CDR1 and CDR2 are LGHNA and YNFKEQ. The junction had 5 bases not matched to a gene; V was cut back by 3 bases and J by 4 bases. The CDR3 DNA reads as TGTGCCAGCAGCCAGAAGACAGGGTTCACTGAAGCTTTCTTT. This gives the protein CASSQKTGFTEAFF.

A single count supports this clonotype. CDR3: CASSYKDWTYTDTQYF. CDR3 nucleotide sequence: TGTGCCAGCAGTTACAAGGATTGGACCTACACAGATACGCAGTATTTT. This rearrangement joins TRBV6-6 to TRBJ2-3, with no clear D. The CDR3 runs to 16 residues. V was cut by 2 bases and J by 2 bases, with 14 bases left in between. Germline CDR1 and CDR2: MNHNY and SVGAGI (reference sequence).

The sample holds a few counts of this clonotype. The chain combines TRBV4-1 with TRBJ1-6, with 7 bases lining up with TRBD1. V lost 0 bases and J lost 8; bases outside the gene matches: 7. The CDR3 length is 16 residues. The germline CDR1 and CDR2 sequences are MGHRA and YSYEKL. CDR3 bases: TGCGCCAGCAGCCAAGAGACGGGGGACAGACATTCACCCCTCCACTTT. It is translated as CASSQETGDRHSPLHF.

The chain has TRBV12-3 or TRBV12-4 and TRBJ1-2; D unresolved. Trimming took off 2 bases at V and 6 bases at J, with 13 bases between the two ends. The CDR3 is made up of 14 amino acids. The CDR3 loop reads CASSLRSSGDGYTF. The CDR3 nucleotides are TGTGCCAGCAGTTTACGTTCAAGCGGAGATGGCTACACCTTC.

Many counts were recorded for this clonotype. V and J are TRBV7-6 and TRBJ2-1, with no clear D. The CDR3 runs 14 residues. Trimming pared 4 bases from V and 9 bases from J, leaving 16 bases between. Germline loops: CDR1 SGHVS, CDR2 FNYEAQ. DNA for the CDR3: TGTGCCAGCAGCTCCGGACCTGTGGAGAGTGAGCAGTTCTTC. This sequence encodes CASSSGPVESEQFF.

The gene calls are TRBV6-6 and TRBJ2-1; D may be TRBD1 (6 bases). The germline V gene encodes CDR1 MNHNY and CDR2 SVGAGI (reference sequence). V was pared by 5 bases and J by 0 bases, with 20 bases between. The CDR3 runs 18 residues. CDR3 sequence (DNA): TGTGCCAGCAGTCTACTCCCTCAGGGGACGAGCTCCTACAATGAGCAGTTCTTC. Protein sequence: CASSLLPQGTSSYNEQFF.

In its sample, this clonotype was seen a few times. The chain links TRBV5-8 to TRBJ2-1, with 9 bases identical to TRBD2. Germline lookup yields CDR1 SGHTS and CDR2 YDEGEE. There are 16 residues in the CDR3. V dropped 1 base and J dropped 3; count of bases not matched to a gene: 5. The CDR3 bases are TGTGCCAGCAGCTTGTCTAGCGGGGCTTACTACAATGAGCAGTTCTTC. This sequence encodes CASSLSSGAYYNEQFF.

This chain connects TRBV7-6 to TRBJ2-7, with D tentatively TRBD2 (5 bases). The CDR3 loop spans 13 amino acids. Germline V gene lookup returns CDR1 SGHVS and CDR2 FNYEAQ. Trimming pared 1 base from V and 6 bases from J, leaving 10 bases between. The CDR3 DNA is TGTGCCAGCAGCTTAGTGGGCGGGCGCGAGCAGTACTTC. It specifies CASSLVGGREQYF.

A few counts support this clonotype. The chain has TRBV27 and TRBJ1-2; 9 bases are shared with TRBD1. This CDR3 spans 15 amino acids. Germline V gene sequence: CDR1 MNHEY, CDR2 SMNVEV (reference sequence). Trimming took 11 bases from V and 5 from J; bases not matched to a gene: 15. The CDR3, as DNA: TGTGCCGTTGCGGCCTTGGACAGGGGAATATATGGCTACACCTTC. Protein: CAVAALDRGIYGYTF.

The rearrangement uses TRBV18 and TRBJ2-5, with TRBD2 matching over 9 bases. This CDR3 is 14 amino acids long. Germline loops: CDR1 KGHSH, CDR2 LQKENI. The trim removed 3 bases at V and 3 bases at J, leaving 2 bases unmatched. The DNA of the CDR3 is TGTGCCAGCTCACCCAGGACTAGCGAAGAGACCCAGTACTTC. Its protein product is CASSPRTSEETQYF.

The chain carries TRBV19 and TRBJ2-5, with D tentatively TRBD1 or TRBD2 (6 bases each). Germline-derived CDR1 and CDR2 are LNHDA and SQIVND (reference sequence). Trimming left V 6 bases short and J 5 bases short, with 22 bases between. The CDR3 has 16 amino acids. CDR3 bases: TGTGCCAGTAGGTCCGCCTATGGGGGGCGAGGGGAGACCCAGTACTTC. It yields the protein CASRSAYGGRGETQYF.

A few counts support this clonotype. This chain joins TRBV7-9 and TRBJ1-2; 7 nucleotides line up with TRBD1. The CDR3 loop spans 15 amino acids. Germline V gene lookup returns CDR1 SEHNR and CDR2 FQNEAQ (reference sequence). Losses at the gene ends were 8 bases for V and 4 bases for J; bases not matched to a gene: 13. In DNA, the CDR3 is TGTGCCAGCGGGCCGGACCGGGACAGACGCTATGGCTACACCTTC. Translating gives CASGPDRDRRYGYTF. Combining the CDR3 with reference TRBV7-9 and TRBJ1-2 gives the whole variable domain DTGVSQNPRHKITKRGQNVTFRCDPISEHNRLYWYRQTLGQGPEFLTYFQNEAQLEKSRLLSDRFSAERPKGSFSTLEIQRTEQGDSAMYLCASGPDRDRRYGYTFGSGTRLTVV.

This CDR3 is CASSELVGNEQFF. In nucleotides, the CDR3 is TGCGCCAGCAGTGAACTAGTTGGCAATGAGCAGTTCTTC. The rearrangement uses TRBV10-2 and TRBJ2-1; D is possibly TRBD2 (5 bases). CDR3 length equals 13 residues. Looked up from germline, CDR1 is WSHSY and CDR2 is SAAADI. V was clipped by 3 bases and J by 6 bases, with 9 bases between them.

The V and J genes are TRBV4-1 and TRBJ1-1, with D perhaps matching TRBD1 (5 bases). V shed 2 bases and J shed 1 base, with 8 bases lying between them. The CDR3 is made up of 14 amino acids. CDR1 MGHRA and CDR2 YSYEKL come from the germline V gene. The CDR3 DNA reads TGCGCCAGCAGCCAATACGGGGGGAACACTGAAGCTTTCTTT. It translates to CASSQYGGNTEAFF.

This clonotype was observed at least ten times. CDR3: CASSLGQATGELFF. The CDR3 DNA sequence: TGTGCCAGCAGCCTCGGACAGGCCACCGGGGAGCTGTTTTTT. The genes are TRBV7-6 and TRBJ2-2; 7 positions match TRBD1. Trimming cost V 5 bases and J 4 bases; bases outside gene matches: 4. The CDR3 spans 14 residues. Germline CDR1 reads SGHVS; CDR2 reads FNYEAQ.

This sequence joins TRBV5-6 and TRBJ2-7, with TRBD1 matching 9 bases. This CDR3 region has 17 residues. The V segment lost 4 bases and the J segment 1 base; nucleotides outside the gene matches: 12. Germline CDR1 and CDR2: SGHDT and YYEEEE. The CDR3 region is CASSTTRTGAPSYEQYF. The CDR3 nucleotides are TGTGCCAGCAGCACAACGAGGACAGGGGCCCCTTCCTACGAGCAGTACTTC.

This clonotype was detected only a few times. The gene calls are TRBV6-1 and TRBJ2-1; D may be TRBD2 (5 bases). Trimming pared 11 bases from V and 6 bases from J, leaving 17 bases between. This CDR3 contains 13 residues. The germline V gene encodes CDR1 MNHNS and CDR2 SASEGT. CDR3 in amino acids: CAAGRKRVNEQFF. CDR3 nucleotide sequence: TGTGCCGCCGGGCGGAAGAGGGTCAATGAGCAGTTCTTC.

This clonotype was seen many times. CDR3 in DNA: TGTGCCAGCAGCTTAGCGGGCAGGGACGAGCAGTACGTC. Its protein product is CASSLAGRDEQYV. The rearrangement joins TRBV7-8 to TRBJ2-7; D is possibly TRBD1 (5 bases). V lost 0 bases, J lost 5 bases, and 8 bases lay in between. The CDR3 is made up of 13 amino acids. Looked up from germline, CDR1 is SGHVS and CDR2 is FQNEAQ.

This clonotype was seen only a few times. V and J are TRBV24-1 and TRBJ2-5; D not resolved. The germline gives CDR1 KGHDR, CDR2 SFDVKD. There are 12 residues in the CDR3. Trimming took off 9 bases at V and 5 bases at J, with 12 bases between the two ends. CDR3 DNA: TGTGCCACCTCAGATGCCTCTGAGACCCAGTACTTC. As protein: CATSDASETQYF.

This clonotype turned up a few times. This rearrangement joins TRBV9 to TRBJ2-2; D possibly corresponds to TRBD1 (5 bases). Trimming took 0 bases from V and 7 from J, leaving 13 bases between them. The CDR3 contains 15 residues. The V gene's germline CDR1 is SGDLS and CDR2 YYNGEE. The CDR3 bases are TGTGCCAGCAGCGTAGTAGGCAGGGTGCACGGGGAGCTGTTTTTT. Translating gives CASSVVGRVHGELFF.

This clonotype occurred many times. The chain carries TRBV9 and TRBJ2-1; D gene uncertain. The CDR3 has 14 residues. Germline V gene sequence: CDR1 SGDLS, CDR2 YYNGEE. V lost 0 bases and J lost 5, with 9 bases in between. The CDR3 nucleotides read TGTGCCAGCAGCGTAGGTCGGGTCCACAATGAGCAGTTCTTC. As protein: CASSVGRVHNEQFF.

The J gene is TRBJ1-2, the V gene TRBV29-1, with D perhaps matching TRBD1 (5 bases). With 2 bases removed from V and 8 bases from J, the gap between germline ends came to 12 bases. The CDR3 totals 12 residues. Germline assignment: CDR1 SQVTM and CDR2 ANQGSEA. CDR3 amino acids: CSVESRRDGYTF. The CDR3 nucleotides are TGCAGCGTTGAATCCCGCAGGGACGGCTACACCTTC.

This clonotype was recorded a few times. This rearrangement joins TRBV9 to TRBJ1-1; TRBD1 is a possible D gene (5 bases). The length of the CDR3 is 15 residues. V lost 3 bases, J lost 0 bases, and 12 bases lay in between. Germline CDR1 and CDR2: SGDLS and YYNGEE. The CDR3 DNA is TGTGCCAGCAGCGAGGGACGGACGATGAACACTGAAGCTTTCTTT. It is translated as CASSEGRTMNTEAFF.

The V and J genes are TRBV5-6 and TRBJ2-5; D could derive from TRBD1 or TRBD2 (5 bases each). The length of the CDR3 is 15 residues. V lost 4 bases and J 4 bases, leaving 17 bases between the germline ends. The V gene's germline CDR1 is SGHDT and CDR2 YYEEEE. The CDR3 bases are TGTGCCAGCAGCATCTCCTCAGGTGGGGGAGAGACCCAGTACTTC. Amino acid sequence: CASSISSGGGETQYF.

The V and J genes are TRBV7-6 and TRBJ2-1; tentative D call: TRBD2 (6 bases). This CDR3 has 15 amino acids. Germline CDR1 and CDR2: SGHVS and FNYEAQ. The V end lost 5 bases, the J end lost 3 bases, and 14 bases lay between the germline ends. CDR3 sequence (DNA): TGTGCCAGCAGCGTAAATTGGGGGGACTACAATGAGCAGTTCTTC. This sequence encodes CASSVNWGDYNEQFF.

This clonotype was counted ten times or more. The rearrangement joins TRBV7-2 to TRBJ1-1; D unclear. The CDR3 contains 13 residues. The ends were cut back, 2 bases at V and 4 bases at J, with 8 bases in the middle. Germline lookup yields CDR1 SGHTA and CDR2 FQGNSA. The CDR3 protein is CASSLNWGTEAFF. The CDR3, as DNA: TGTGCCAGCAGCTTAAATTGGGGCACTGAAGCTTTCTTT.

Comments on this clonotype: A much larger clone is a single base away; this may be a read error. The genes are TRBV7-2 and TRBJ2-7; 7 nucleotides agree with TRBD1. CDR3 length equals 14 residues. The germline CDR1 and CDR2 sequences are SGHTA and FQGNSA. The CDR3 bases are TGTGCCAGCGGCTTAGGGGGCCAGGGCTACGAGCAGTACGTC. The encoded protein is CASGLGGQGYEQYV.

This clonotype was counted at least ten times. This rearrangement joins TRBV6-1 to TRBJ2-3, with 10 bases aligning to TRBD2. CDR1 and CDR2 from the germline V gene are MNHNS and SASEGT. The junction had 12 bases not matched to a gene; V was cut back by 5 bases and J by 1 base. This CDR3 is 18 amino acids long. This CDR3 is CASSCPGTLAGGTDTQYF. The DNA of the CDR3 is TGTGCCAGCAGTTGCCCCGGAACCCTAGCGGGGGGCACAGATACGCAGTATTTT.

There are a few counts of this clonotype. The gene calls are TRBV7-9 and TRBJ1-2; no firm D call. This CDR3 comprises 14 residues. Looked up from germline, CDR1 is SEHNR and CDR2 is FQNEAQ (reference sequence). Trimming left V 5 bases short and J 0 bases short, with 10 bases between. The CDR3 DNA sequence: TGTGCCAGCAGCATGGAGAGGGCTAACTATGGCTACACCTTC. Translation: CASSMERANYGYTF.

This clonotype has a handful of counts. The chain joins TRBV12-3 or TRBV12-4 to TRBJ1-1, with D unresolved. V was trimmed by 3 bases and J by 3 bases, leaving 14 bases between them. This CDR3 comprises 15 residues. CDR3 bases: TGTGCCAGCAGTTTTATAATGTCGGAGGACACTGAAGCTTTCTTT. It specifies CASSFIMSEDTEAFF.